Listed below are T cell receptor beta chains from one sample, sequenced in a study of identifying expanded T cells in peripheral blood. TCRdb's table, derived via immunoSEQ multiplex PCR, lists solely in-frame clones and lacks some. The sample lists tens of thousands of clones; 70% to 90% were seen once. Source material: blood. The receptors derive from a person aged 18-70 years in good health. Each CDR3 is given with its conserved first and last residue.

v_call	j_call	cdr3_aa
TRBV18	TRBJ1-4	CASSPGQGVAKLFF
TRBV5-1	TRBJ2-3	CASSPGTATSTQYF
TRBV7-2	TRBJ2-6	CASSLTLGQAASGANVLTF
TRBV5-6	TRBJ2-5	CASSLGWESWISKTQYF
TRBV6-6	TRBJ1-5	CASSYGGQPQHF
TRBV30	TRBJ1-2	CAWGGSGVNYGYTF
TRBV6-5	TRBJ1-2	CAIMDRGYGYTF
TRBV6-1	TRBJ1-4	CASRTSGWEKLFF
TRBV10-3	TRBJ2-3	CAIRPERDTQYF
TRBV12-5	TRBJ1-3	CASAPSLGTGGGNTIYF
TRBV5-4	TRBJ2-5	CASSFSLISGEETQYF
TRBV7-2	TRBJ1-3	CASSLDYGSDTIYF
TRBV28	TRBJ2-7	CASSPTSAASYEQYF
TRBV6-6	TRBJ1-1	CASSYGRDSKAFF
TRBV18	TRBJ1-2	CASSPQENGYTF
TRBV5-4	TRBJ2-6	CASSLGGGSGANVLTF
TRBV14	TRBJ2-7	CASSQDTGGGYSYEQYF
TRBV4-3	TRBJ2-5	CASSQVAGAGETQYF
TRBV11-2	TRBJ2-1	CASSSQGNEQFF
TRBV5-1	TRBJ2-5	CASSLRDEREQYF
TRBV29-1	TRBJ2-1	CSVEVLRGQGNEQFF
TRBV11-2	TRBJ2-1	CASSLGSYNEQFF
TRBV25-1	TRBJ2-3	CASSERIFLTDTQYF
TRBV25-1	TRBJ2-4	CASRSPGVKGNIQYF
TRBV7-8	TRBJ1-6	CASSLAVDRALHF
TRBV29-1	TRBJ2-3	CSVVPGTDTQYF
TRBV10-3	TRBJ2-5	CAISEIGRGEETQYF
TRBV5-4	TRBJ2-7	CASSLGTGGAYEQYF
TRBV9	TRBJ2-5	CASSVGGGSQETQYF
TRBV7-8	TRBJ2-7	CASSLDAGDSSYEQYF
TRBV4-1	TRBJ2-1	CASSGGTSYNEQFF
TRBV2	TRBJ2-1	CASRDRGVIATEQFF
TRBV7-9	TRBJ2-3	CASSLKTGGWADTQYF
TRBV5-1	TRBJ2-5	CASSLRHGTGGRFVNQETQYF
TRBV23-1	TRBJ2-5	CASSQGVMETQYF
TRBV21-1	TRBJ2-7	CASTYEQYF
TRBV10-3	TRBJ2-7	CASRLVDEQYF
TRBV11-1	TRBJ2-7	CASSPTSGKQYF
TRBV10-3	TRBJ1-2	CAISVGVGGNYGYTF
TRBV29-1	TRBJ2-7	CSAGTGFNYEQYF